The present T cell receptor (beta chain) was sequenced within a study of CD8 T cells in Susac syndrome. Random-hexamer reverse transcription was applied to roughly 0.5 to 1 ug RNA. Via MiXCR, TCRdb re-called the immunoSEQ multiplex PCR reads, giving one row per CDR3 protein. The sample lists about 140,000 distinct CDR3 sequences, roughly 94% occurring once. Concerning this clonotype itself: Its antigen is not known.

Per germline, CDR1 SQVTM and CDR2 ANQGSEA. The CDR3 loop spans 14 amino acids. The trim removed 7 bases at V and 2 bases at J, leaving 7 bases unmatched. General study findings and limits: Clonal expansion of CD8+ cells in Susac peaked in TEMRA cells (and in active patients). Acknowledgment was made by the study that its TCR sequencing and HLA analysis involved a relatively small number of individuals. In total CD8+ repertoires, roughly 15 Susac-specific public clones were found, and CD8+ TEMRA repertoires had about five.

The sequenced material came from CD8+ T cells from PBMCs. The genes are TRBV29-1 and TRBJ2-3, with 9 bases fitting TRBD2. The receptor was derived from a human donor with Susac syndrome. For the CDR3, the DNA is TGCAGCGCCCAACTAGCGGGCTACACAGATACGCAGTATTTT. Translation: CSAQLAGYTDTQYF.